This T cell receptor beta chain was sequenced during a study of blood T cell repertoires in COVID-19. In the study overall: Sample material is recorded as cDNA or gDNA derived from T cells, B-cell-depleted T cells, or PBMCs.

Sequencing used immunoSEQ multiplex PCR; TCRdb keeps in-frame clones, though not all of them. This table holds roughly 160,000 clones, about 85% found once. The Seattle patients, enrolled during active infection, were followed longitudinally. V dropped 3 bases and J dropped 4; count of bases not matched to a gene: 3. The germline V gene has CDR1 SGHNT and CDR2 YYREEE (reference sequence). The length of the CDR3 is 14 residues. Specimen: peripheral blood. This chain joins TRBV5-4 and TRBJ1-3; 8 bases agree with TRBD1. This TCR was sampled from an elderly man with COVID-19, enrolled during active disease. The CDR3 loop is CASSSTGGGNTIYF. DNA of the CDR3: TGTGCCAGCAGCTCAACAGGGGGAGGAAACACCATATATTTT.